The TCR beta chain under discussion was sequenced for a study of cytomegalovirus exposure and HLA in healthy donors. This CDR3 has 15 amino acids. Per the germline V gene, CDR1 is MDHEN and CDR2 is SYDVKM. The trim removed 6 bases at V and 5 bases at J, leaving 12 bases unmatched. The PCR ran on 60 Vbeta and 13 Jbeta primers. Assay: immunoSEQ multiplex PCR; the TCRdb copy retains only in-frame clones and omits some. The sample lists approximately 110,000 clones, approximately 80% occurring once. Findings and limits, study-wide: An assumption of roughly uniform sequencing depth across donors underlay the presence/absence analyses.

Note on this clone: Its antigen is currently unknown.

This clonotype was obtained from a man in his fifties in good health and CMV-seronegative. Sequencing was carried out using PBMCs. This sequence joins TRBV28 and TRBJ2-5, with 7 bases matching TRBD2. The CDR3 DNA reads as TGTGCCAGCAGCCGCCCTCAGGGAGGGATCGAGACCCAGTACTTC. The encoded protein is CASSRPQGGIETQYF.